This TCR beta chain was found in a study of blood T cell repertoires in COVID-19. The overall study: Samples representing acute and convalescent COVID-19 were sourced from the United States, Italy and Spain. T cells, B-cell-depleted T cells, or PBMCs provided the cDNA or gDNA that served as material.

V lost 11 bases, J lost 3 bases, and 9 bases stayed unmatched. Per germline, CDR1 MNHEY and CDR2 SVGAGI. This CDR3 comprises 13 residues. Profiling relied on immunoSEQ multiplex PCR, and the TCRdb table lists in-frame clones only, not all of them. The data contain some 74,000 clones, around 90% of them seen just once; the ten biggest clones take up about 6.6%. This TCR was recovered from a man aged 50-59 years with active COVID-19. The sample taken for sequencing was peripheral blood. The V gene is TRBV6-5, the J gene TRBJ1-1; 7 nucleotides agree with TRBD1. CDR3 in amino acids: CAGTTGRYTEAFF. The CDR3 DNA is TGTGCCGGAACGACAGGGAGGTACACTGAAGCTTTCTTT.